These T cell receptor beta chains were read from a single sample in a study of shared clonotypes between healthy human individuals. Here immunoSEQ multiplex PCR was the method, and the copy in TCRdb shows in-frame clones only, minus some. The sample shows some 2.1 million clones, 85% to 95% of them seen only once. Sequencing used naive CD4+ T cells sorted from blood. The receptors derive from a young man in good health. CDR3s include the opening cysteine and the closing phenylalanine or tryptophan. The order of the fields is CDR3 protein, CDR3 DNA, D gene, V gene, J gene, clone size. D genes are given only for firm matches. Size values are once, few and many counts, or a class for expanded clones, and some rows have none.

CASSPPGTNQYF	TGTGCCAGCAGCCCGCCCGGGACTAACCAGTACTTC	TRBD2	TRBV7-2	TRBJ2-5	.
CASSQVGQGWTEAFF	TGTGCCAGCAGCCAAGTAGGACAGGGATGGACTGAAGCTTTCTTT	TRBD1	TRBV4-2	TRBJ1-1	.
CASSILQGIRTEAFF	TGTGCCAGTAGTATTCTGCAGGGGATACGGACTGAAGCTTTCTTT	.	TRBV19	TRBJ1-1	.
CASSFPGLNTEAFF	TGTGCCAGCAGCTTCCCCGGGCTGAACACTGAAGCTTTCTTT	.	TRBV11-2	TRBJ1-1	.
CASSIGRGYGQPQHF	TGTGCCAGTAGTATAGGTAGGGGGTACGGTCAGCCCCAGCATTTT	.	TRBV19	TRBJ1-5	.
CASSTSQGARGYTF	TGTGCCAGTAGCACCTCCCAGGGGGCAAGGGGCTACACCTTC	TRBD1	TRBV19	TRBJ1-2	.
CASSSSKGPDNEQFF	TGTGCCAGCAGCTCTTCTAAGGGGCCTGACAATGAGCAGTTCTTC	.	TRBV5-4	TRBJ2-1	.
CASSSRTGAYGYTF	TGCGCCAGCAGCTCCAGGACAGGGGCCTATGGCTACACCTTC	TRBD1	TRBV5-1	TRBJ1-2	.
CASKQTPYLNTEAFF	TGTGCCAGCAAACAAACACCTTATCTGAACACTGAAGCTTTCTTT	.	TRBV6-1	TRBJ1-1	.
CASSYSGTGGSPLHF	TGTGCCAGCAGTTACTCAGGGACAGGGGGTTCACCCCTCCACTTT	TRBD1	TRBV6-5	TRBJ1-6	.
CASSQSTFRGAFF	TGTGCCAGCAGCCAATCTACCTTTCGGGGGGCTTTCTTT	.	TRBV14	TRBJ1-1	once
CASSIDRVAADTQYF	TGTGCCAGCAGCATCGACAGGGTGGCGGCAGATACGCAGTATTTT	TRBD1	TRBV11-2	TRBJ2-3	.
CASSLVGTSGQETQYF	TGCGCCAGCAGCTTGGTTGGGACTAGCGGCCAAGAGACCCAGTACTTC	TRBD2	TRBV5-1	TRBJ2-5	.
CASSSAVGSPGGYTF	TGTGCCAGCAGCTCGGCAGTAGGTTCTCCAGGTGGCTACACCTTC	.	TRBV7-8	TRBJ1-2	.
CASRRQGATYSYEQYF	TGTGCCAGCAGACGACAGGGGGCTACATACTCCTACGAGCAGTACTTC	TRBD1	TRBV28	TRBJ2-7	.
CASSLPGQDTQYF	TGTGCCAGCAGCTTGCCAGGACAAGATACGCAGTATTTT	.	TRBV5-4	TRBJ2-3	.
CASSSGRDTDTQYF	TGCGCCAGCAGTAGCGGGAGGGACACAGATACGCAGTATTTT	TRBD2	TRBV10-1	TRBJ2-3	.
CASSDSSGQGASGYTF	TGTGCCAGCAGTGACTCCTCCGGACAGGGGGCGTCTGGCTACACCTTC	TRBD1	TRBV25-1	TRBJ1-2	.
CASSEGGGGTEAFF	TGTGCCAGCAGTGAAGGCGGGGGTGGCACTGAAGCTTTCTTT	.	TRBV6-1	TRBJ1-1	.
CASSRPGEGGYTF	TGTGCCAGCAGCCGCCCAGGGGAGGGCGGCTACACCTTC	.	TRBV5-4	TRBJ1-2	.
CATPGLAGDTDTQYF	TGTGCCACCCCGGGACTAGCGGGGGACACAGATACGCAGTATTTT	TRBD2	TRBV2	TRBJ2-3	.
CASSIGTDEKLFF	TGCGCCAGCAGCATAGGGACAGATGAAAAACTGTTTTTT	TRBD1	TRBV5-1	TRBJ1-4	.
CASSLNSPLHF	TGTGCCAGCAGCTTAAATTCACCCCTCCACTTT	.	TRBV6-1	TRBJ1-6	.
CASSPPNPTENSPLHF	TGTGCCAGCTCACCACCGAATCCGACAGAGAATTCACCCCTCCACTTT	.	TRBV18	TRBJ1-6	.
CASSLVPGGAYEQYF	TGTGCCAGCAGCTTAGTTCCGGGAGGGGCATACGAGCAGTACTTC	TRBD2	TRBV7-2	TRBJ2-7	.
CARTGTVPYNEQFF	TGTGCCAGGACCGGGACAGTCCCATACAATGAGCAGTTCTTC	TRBD1	TRBV6-7	TRBJ2-1	once
CASSQGHGIYEQYF	TGTGCCAGCAGCCAAGGACACGGGATCTACGAGCAGTACTTC	.	TRBV5-5	TRBJ2-7	.
CASSRIGTVETQYF	TGCGCCAGCAGCCGAATCGGGACAGTAGAGACCCAGTACTTC	TRBD1	TRBV4-1	TRBJ2-5	.
CASSSSGGRRTDYEQYF	TGTGCCAGCAGTTCCTCCGGGGGGAGGCGAACCGACTACGAGCAGTACTTC	TRBD2	TRBV7-2	TRBJ2-7	.
CASSWGIEGNQPQHF	TGTGCCAGCAGTTGGGGGATTGAGGGAAATCAGCCCCAGCATTTT	.	TRBV5-6	TRBJ1-5	.
CASSLNVATDTQYF	TGCGCCAGCAGCTTGAACGTTGCCACAGATACGCAGTATTTT	.	TRBV5-1	TRBJ2-3	.
CASDCGREIRAEQYF	TGTGCCAGCGATTGCGGGAGAGAAATTAGGGCCGAGCAGTACTTC	.	TRBV21-1	TRBJ2-7	.
CASSLFDRGNTEAFF	TGTGCCAGCAGTCTTTTCGACAGGGGGAACACTGAAGCTTTCTTT	TRBD1	TRBV4-2	TRBJ1-1	.
CASKVRDGSNQPQHF	TGTGCCAGTAAAGTACGGGACGGTAGCAATCAGCCCCAGCATTTT	.	TRBV19	TRBJ1-5	.
CASSSLTGKGYEQYF	TGTGCCAGCAGTTCCTTGACAGGGAAGGGCTACGAGCAGTACTTC	TRBD1	TRBV6-5	TRBJ2-7	once